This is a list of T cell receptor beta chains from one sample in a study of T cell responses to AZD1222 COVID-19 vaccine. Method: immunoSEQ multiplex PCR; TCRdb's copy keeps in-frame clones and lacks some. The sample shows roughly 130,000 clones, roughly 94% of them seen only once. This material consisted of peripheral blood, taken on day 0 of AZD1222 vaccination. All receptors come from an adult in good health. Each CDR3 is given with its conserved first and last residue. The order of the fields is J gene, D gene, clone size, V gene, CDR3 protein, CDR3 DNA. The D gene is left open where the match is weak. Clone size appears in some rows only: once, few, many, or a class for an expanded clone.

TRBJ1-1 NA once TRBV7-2 CASSSLYGKNTEAFF TGTGCCAGCAGCTCACTGTACGGGAAGAACACTGAAGCTTTCTTT
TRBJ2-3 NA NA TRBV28 CASSSPPTTATDTQYF TGTGCCAGCAGTTCCCCCCCAACGACAGCCACAGATACGCAGTATTTT
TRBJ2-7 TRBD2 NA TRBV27 CASSLNGGYEQYF TGTGCCAGCAGTTTAAACGGGGGGTACGAGCAGTACTTC
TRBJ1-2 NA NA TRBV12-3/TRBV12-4 CASSFSGFEGYTF TGTGCCAGCAGTTTTTCGGGCTTTGAGGGCTACACCTTC
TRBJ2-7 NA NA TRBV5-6 CASSPGVSYEQYF TGTGCCAGCAGCCCTGGCGTCTCCTACGAGCAGTACTTC
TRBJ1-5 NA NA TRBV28 CASIPTGDGGPQHF TGTGCCAGCATCCCGACCGGTGACGGGGGGCCCCAGCATTTT
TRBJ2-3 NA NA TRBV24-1 CATSGDKMGRWTDTQYF TGTGCCACCAGTGGAGACAAAATGGGACGCTGGACAGATACGCAGTATTTT
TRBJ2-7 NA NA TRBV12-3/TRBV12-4 CASSLEGGREQYF TGTGCCAGCAGTTTAGAGGGGGGTCGAGAGCAGTACTTC
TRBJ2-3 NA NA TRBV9 CASSTRDSQAADTQYF TGTGCCAGCAGCACGAGGGACTCCCAAGCAGCAGATACGCAGTATTTT
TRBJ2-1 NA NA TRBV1 CTSSPERVEGDGDEQFF TGCACCAGCAGCCCCGAGAGGGTGGAGGGGGACGGGGATGAGCAGTTCTTC
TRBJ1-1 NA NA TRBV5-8 CASSLGEAGAAGAFF TGTGCCAGCAGCTTGGGGGAAGCTGGGGCGGCGGGAGCTTTCTTT
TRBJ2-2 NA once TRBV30 CAWSVFGYATGELFF TGTGCCTGGAGTGTATTCGGCTATGCGACCGGGGAGCTGTTTTTT
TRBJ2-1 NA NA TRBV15 CATSGMTGDEQFF TGTGCCACCAGCGGTATGACAGGAGATGAGCAGTTCTTC
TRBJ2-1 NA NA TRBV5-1 CASSGLPEGDEQFF TGCGCCAGCAGCGGACTGCCAGAGGGCGATGAGCAGTTCTTC